Listed below are T cell receptor beta chains from one sample, sequenced in a study of PD-1 blockade in classical Hodgkin lymphoma. The method was immunoSEQ multiplex PCR; TCRdb's version includes in-frame clones alone and lacks a portion of them. The sample contains some 60,000 clones, roughly nine tenths of which appear only once. The sample consisted of peripheral blood mononuclear cells (PBMCs), taken at baseline. The receptors derive from a human donor with classical Hodgkin lymphoma. CDR3s include the opening cysteine and the closing phenylalanine or tryptophan. D genes are given only for firm matches. Expanded clones get a size class; other rows say once, few or many, or leave the size out.

j_call d_call v_call clone_size cdr3_nt cdr3_aa
TRBJ1-1 . TRBV6-6 . TGTGCCAGCCGTGCAGGAGGCACTGAAGCTTTCTTT CASRAGGTEAFF
TRBJ1-1 . TRBV28 . TGTGCCAGCAGTGCAGCGGCGAACACTGAAGCTTTCTTT CASSAAANTEAFF
TRBJ2-5 . TRBV6-4 . TGTGCCAGCAAGTGGGGGTACCAAGAGACCCAGTACTTC CASKWGYQETQYF
TRBJ2-6 . TRBV2 . TGTGCCGGCAGACGGCGGAGCGGCTCTGGGGCCAACGTCCTGACTTTC CAGRRRSGSGANVLTF
TRBJ1-5 TRBD1 TRBV18 . TGTGCCAGCTCACCCTCAGACAGGGTTGGCAATCAGCCCCAGCATTTT CASSPSDRVGNQPQHF
TRBJ1-4 . TRBV19 . TGTGCCAGTAGTATACCATCTAATGAAAAACTGTTTTTT CASSIPSNEKLFF
TRBJ2-5 . TRBV5-1 . TGCGCCAGAGTACGGGGGTTAGAGACCCAGTACTTC CARVRGLETQYF
TRBJ1-2 . TRBV2 . TGTGCCAGCAGGGCCGGGACGGACTATGGCTACACCTTC CASRAGTDYGYTF
TRBJ1-1 . TRBV6-5 . TGTGCCAGCAGTTACGGACCGAACACTGAAGCTTTCTTT CASSYGPNTEAFF
TRBJ2-2 . TRBV7-8 . TGTGCCAGCAGCTTAAGTTCGGAACTGGAGCTGTTTTTT CASSLSSELELFF
TRBJ2-7 . TRBV7-9 few TGTGCCAGCAGCTTAAAGTCTTCCTACGAGCAGTACTTC CASSLKSSYEQYF
TRBJ2-1 TRBD1 TRBV27 . TGTGCCAGCAGTTCGGGACAGGGTGCGACAAGCTCCTACAATGAGCAGTTCTTC CASSSGQGATSSYNEQFF
TRBJ2-1 . TRBV9 . TGTGCCAGCAGCGACAGGGTGGTTTCCGATGAGCAGTTCTTC CASSDRVVSDEQFF
TRBJ1-2 . TRBV19 . TGTGCCAGTATGAAGGGAGAAGGCTACACCTTC CASMKGEGYTF
TRBJ2-1 . TRBV14 . TGTGCCAGCAGCCAGTTCAGGGGATCCTACAATGAGCAGTTCTTC CASSQFRGSYNEQFF
TRBJ1-6 TRBD1 TRBV7-6 . TGTGCCTCGGCGGGACAGGAGGCTTCACCCCTCCACTTT CASAGQEASPLHF
TRBJ2-7 . TRBV6-1 . TGTGCCAGCAGTGAGGGGGGGGCGCAGTACTTC CASSEGGAQYF
TRBJ1-1 . TRBV19 few TGTGCCAGTAGTCCCCAGGAGTCAGGGAACACTGAAGCTTTCTTT CASSPQESGNTEAFF
TRBJ1-4 . TRBV2 . TGTGCCAGCAGTAGGGCGTTAAGGGATGAAAAACTGTTTTTT CASSRALRDEKLFF
TRBJ2-7 TRBD1 TRBV4-1 . TGCGCCAGCAGCCAAGATAAGGAGACAGGGTCCTTCGAGCAGTACTTC CASSQDKETGSFEQYF
TRBJ2-3 . TRBV19 . TGTGCCAGTAGTCCCACCGGGACCACGGATACGCAGTATTTT CASSPTGTTDTQYF
TRBJ2-3 TRBD1 TRBV5-6 . TGTGCCAGCAGCTTTATCCACTGGACAGGAAATCGCACAGATACGCAGTATTTT CASSFIHWTGNRTDTQYF
TRBJ2-3 . TRBV5-1 . TGCGCCAGCAGCTTGGAGGGCCCGGGGAGCCCAGATACGCAGTATTTT CASSLEGPGSPDTQYF
TRBJ1-3 . TRBV20-1 . TGCAGTGCTAGTTGGGGAAACACCATATATTTT CSASWGNTIYF
TRBJ2-5 TRBD2 TRBV7-9 . TGTGCCAGCAGCCCACTCCCTAGCGGGGGGCCCGGAGAGACCCAGTACTTC CASSPLPSGGPGETQYF
TRBJ1-1 TRBD1 TRBV7-6 . TGTGCCAGCAGGCCGACAGGGTCGAGGAGGAACACTGAAGCTTTCTTT CASRPTGSRRNTEAFF
TRBJ1-4 TRBD1 TRBV19 . TGTGCCAGTAGTATGCTGTCGACAGGGGGGGAAAAACTGTTTTTT CASSMLSTGGEKLFF
TRBJ2-7 . TRBV7-9 . TGTGCCAGCAGCCTCGAAGCCTACGAGCAGTACTTC CASSLEAYEQYF
TRBJ2-5 TRBD2 TRBV5-4 . TGTGCCAGCAGCTTGGGGGCGGGACTAGCCATAGAGACCCAGTACTTC CASSLGAGLAIETQYF
TRBJ1-1 . TRBV25-1 . TGTGCCAGCAGTGAGACAGCAAACACTGAAGCTTTCTTT CASSETANTEAFF
TRBJ1-2 . TRBV14 . TGTGCCAGCAGCCAAGACCCTACCGGAGGCTATGGCTACACCTTC CASSQDPTGGYGYTF
TRBJ2-3 TRBD2 TRBV9 . TGTGCCAGCAGCTTTGGACTAGCGGGGTCAGATACGCAGTATTTT CASSFGLAGSDTQYF
TRBJ2-2 TRBD2 TRBV10-1 . TGCGCCAGCAGGAGAGCGGGGGGGTGGACCGGGGAGCTGTTTTTT CASRRAGGWTGELFF